This T cell receptor (beta chain) was identified in a study of blood T cells in healthy people across ages. General study findings and limits: When one million T cells were used, diversity estimates were thought to be underestimates.

Researchers collected roughly 10 milliliters of peripheral blood from every single donor. Next came a second PCR, run for roughly 6 to 11 cycles, which used a sample-barcoded 5' primer along with a J-beta primer mix. Through a template-switch adaptor with 12 random nucleotides, each cDNA molecule received a tag. TCRdb re-analysed the 5' RACE reads in MiXCR, keeping a single row per CDR3 protein. The sample carries about 1.8 million distinct CDR3 sequences, around half recorded once. This clonotype was counted only a few times. Antigen: not known. This clonotype was obtained from a woman aged 40 to 55 in good health. What was sequenced was blood.

The CDR3 DNA follows: TGTGCCAGTAGTCGGAACCTGTATGAGCAGTTCTTC. Protein product: CASSRNLYEQFF. The chain couples TRBV19 to TRBJ2-1; D unresolved. Looked up from germline, CDR1 is LNHDA and CDR2 is SQIVND (reference sequence). V gave up 5 bases and J gave up 8 bases, with 10 bases separating them. The CDR3 contains 12 residues.